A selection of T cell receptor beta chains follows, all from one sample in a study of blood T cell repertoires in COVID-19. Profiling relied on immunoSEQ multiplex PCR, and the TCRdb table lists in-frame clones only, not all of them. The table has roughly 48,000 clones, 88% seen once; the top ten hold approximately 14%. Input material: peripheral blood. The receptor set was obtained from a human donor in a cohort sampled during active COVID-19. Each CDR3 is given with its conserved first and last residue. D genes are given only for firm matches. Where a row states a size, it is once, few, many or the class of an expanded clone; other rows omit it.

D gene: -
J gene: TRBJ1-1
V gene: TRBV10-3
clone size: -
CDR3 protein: CATSPSRGENTEAFF
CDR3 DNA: TGTGCCACCTCACCTTCCCGGGGTGAGAACACTGAAGCTTTCTTT

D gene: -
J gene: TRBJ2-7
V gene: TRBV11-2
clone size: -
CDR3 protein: CASSLDNWQAYEQYF
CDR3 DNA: TGTGCCAGCAGCTTAGATAACTGGCAGGCCTACGAGCAGTACTTC

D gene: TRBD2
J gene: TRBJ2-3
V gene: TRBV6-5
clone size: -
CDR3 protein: CASNGGLDSDTQYF
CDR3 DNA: TGTGCCTCCAATGGGGGACTAGACTCAGATACGCAGTATTTT

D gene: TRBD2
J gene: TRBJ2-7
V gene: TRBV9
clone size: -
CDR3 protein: CASSVATGAGDEQYF
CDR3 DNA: TGTGCCAGCAGCGTAGCAACGGGAGCGGGGGACGAGCAGTACTTC

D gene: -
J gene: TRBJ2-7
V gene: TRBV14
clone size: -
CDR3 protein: CASSLLYEQYF
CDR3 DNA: TGTGCCAGCAGCCTCCTTTACGAGCAGTACTTC

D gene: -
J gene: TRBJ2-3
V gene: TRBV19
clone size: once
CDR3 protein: CASKDPGSGTDTQYF
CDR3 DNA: TGTGCCAGTAAGGATCCTGGGTCGGGGACAGATACGCAGTATTTT

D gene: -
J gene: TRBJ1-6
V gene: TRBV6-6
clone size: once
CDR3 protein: CASRQESGAPLHF
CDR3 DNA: TGTGCCAGCAGACAGGAGAGCGGGGCCCCCCTCCACTTT

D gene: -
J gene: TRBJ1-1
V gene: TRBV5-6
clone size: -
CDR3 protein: CASSPPPGNTEAFF
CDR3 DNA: TGTGCCAGCAGCCCCCCCCCGGGGAACACTGAAGCTTTCTTT

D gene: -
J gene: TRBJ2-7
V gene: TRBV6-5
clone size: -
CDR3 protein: CASSQGAEQYF
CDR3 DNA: TGTGCCAGCAGCCAAGGGGCCGAGCAGTACTTC

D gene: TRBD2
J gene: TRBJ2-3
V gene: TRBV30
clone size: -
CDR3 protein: CAWSSPLAGGSDTQYF
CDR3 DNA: TGTGCCTGGAGCTCTCCCCTAGCGGGGGGCTCAGATACGCAGTATTTT

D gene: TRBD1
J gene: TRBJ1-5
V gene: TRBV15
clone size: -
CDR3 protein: CATSRLGQSDNQPQHF
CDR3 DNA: TGTGCCACCAGCAGATTGGGACAGAGTGATAATCAGCCCCAGCATTTT

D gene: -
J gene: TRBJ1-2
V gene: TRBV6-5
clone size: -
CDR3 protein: CASRTVANYGYTF
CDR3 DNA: TGTGCCAGCAGGACAGTGGCTAACTATGGCTACACCTTC

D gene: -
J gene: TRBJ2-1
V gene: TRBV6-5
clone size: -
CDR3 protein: CASSYSGGREQFF
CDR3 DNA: TGTGCCAGCAGTTACTCGGGCGGGCGTGAGCAGTTCTTC

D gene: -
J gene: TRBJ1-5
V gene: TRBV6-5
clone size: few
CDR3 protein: CASRLQQGNQPQHF
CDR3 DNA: TGTGCCAGCAGGCTACAACAGGGAAATCAGCCCCAGCATTTT

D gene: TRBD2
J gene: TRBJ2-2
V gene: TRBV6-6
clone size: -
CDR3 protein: CASSPTSSAGELFF
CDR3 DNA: TGTGCCAGCAGCCCGACTAGCAGTGCCGGGGAGCTGTTTTTT

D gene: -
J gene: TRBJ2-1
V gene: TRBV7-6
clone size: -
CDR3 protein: CASSLLANGGNEQFF
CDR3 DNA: TGTGCCAGCAGCTTACTAGCGAACGGTGGCAATGAGCAGTTCTTC

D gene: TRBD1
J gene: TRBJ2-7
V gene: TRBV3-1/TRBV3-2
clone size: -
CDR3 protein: CASSPTGTGSYEQYF
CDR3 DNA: TGTGCCAGCAGCCCAACAGGGACAGGGTCCTACGAGCAGTACTTC